The 21 T cell receptor beta chains below were found in one sample sequenced in a study of identical twins' blood T cells. TCRdb independently ran MiXCR on the 5' RACE reads; one entry per CDR3 protein. The sample carries fewer than 450,000 distinct CDR3 sequences, roughly 30% recorded once. The source material was PBMCs. The source of these receptors is a woman aged 18 to 55 in good health.

Only a few counts were recorded for this clonotype. The V gene is TRBV3-1, the J gene TRBJ2-7; D is undetermined. Germline CDR1 reads LGHDT; CDR2 reads YNNKEL (reference sequence). Trimming took 0 bases from V and 3 from J, leaving 9 bases between them. The CDR3 is 14 amino acids. The CDR3 here is CASSQDLGFYEQYF. The CDR3 bases are TGTGCCAGCAGCCAAGATTTAGGATTCTACGAGCAGTACTTC.

This clonotype showed up just a few times. This chain joins TRBV7-2 and TRBJ1-2, with a weak D call TRBD1 (6 bases). V shed 5 bases and J shed 2 bases, with 12 bases lying between them. This CDR3 is built from 14 residues. Germline V gene sequence: CDR1 SGHTA, CDR2 FQGNSA. The DNA for the CDR3 is TGTGCCAGCAGCCTAACGCAGGGGAACTATGGCTACACCTTC. This gives the protein CASSLTQGNYGYTF.

This clonotype was detected a few times. The chain couples TRBV6-1 to TRBJ1-1; D perhaps matches TRBD1 (5 bases). Germline assignment: CDR1 MNHNS and CDR2 SASEGT. The CDR3 sequence is 15 residues long. V shed 2 bases and J shed 4 bases, with 14 bases lying between them. CDR3 bases: TGTGCCAGCAGTGAATACGGACCGGGGGGCACTGAAGCTTTCTTT. This translates into CASSEYGPGGTEAFF.

The chain joins TRBV20-1 to TRBJ1-2, with TRBD1 matching 7 bases. V lost 6 bases and J lost 5; bases outside the gene matches: 15. CDR1 DFQATT and CDR2 SNEGSKA come from the germline V gene (reference sequence). The length of the CDR3 is 15 residues. In DNA, the CDR3 is TGCAGTGCCCCCGATCTGACAGGGCATTGGTATGGCTACACCTTC. Translation: CSAPDLTGHWYGYTF.

The rearrangement joins TRBV29-1 to TRBJ1-1; the D gene is possibly TRBD1 (5 bases). Looked up from germline, CDR1 is SQVTM and CDR2 is ANQGSEA. CDR3 length equals 13 residues. V shed 4 bases and J shed 4 bases, with 13 bases lying between them. CDR3 nucleotide sequence: TGCAGCGTTGGTGGTTGGGGCACCACTGAAGCTTTCTTT. It yields the protein CSVGGWGTTEAFF.

Ten or more counts support this clonotype. The V call is TRBV3-1, the J call TRBJ2-1; 14 bases are shared with TRBD2. Trimming cost V 2 bases and J 4 bases; bases outside gene matches: 19. Germline-derived CDR1 and CDR2 are LGHDT and YNNKEL (reference sequence). There are 22 residues in the CDR3. The CDR3 spells CASSQSRPGLAGATKGYNEQFF. The CDR3 DNA is TGTGCCAGCAGCCAATCTCGCCCGGGACTAGCGGGAGCTACGAAAGGATACAATGAGCAGTTCTTC.

This clonotype came up a few times. The DNA of the CDR3 is TGTGCCAGCAGCGTAGAGGGACGGTCGAGCTCCTATAATTCACCCCTCCACTTT. This gives the protein CASSVEGRSSSYNSPLHF. The chain joins TRBV9 to TRBJ1-6; perhaps TRBD1 as D (5 bases). V was cut by 0 bases and J by 0 bases, with 13 bases left in between. Germline V CDR1 and CDR2: SGDLS, YYNGEE. This CDR3 has 18 residues. Combining the CDR3 with reference TRBV9 and TRBJ1-6 gives the whole variable domain DSGVTQTPKHLITATGQRVTLRCSPRSGDLSVYWYQQSLDQGLQFLIQYYNGEERAKGNILERFSAQQFPDLHSELNLSSLELGDSALYFCASSVEGRSSSYNSPLHFGNGTRLTVT.

This chain links TRBV11-3 with TRBJ1-3; 8 nucleotides align to TRBD1. CDR3 length equals 14 residues. Germline values: CDR1 SGHNT, CDR2 YENEEA. Trimming at V came to 5 bases and at J to 2 bases, leaving 2 bases not matched to a gene. CDR3 residues: CASSETGAGNTIYF. CDR3 nucleotides: TGTGCCAGCAGCGAGACAGGGGCTGGAAACACCATATATTTT. Looking up the rest from reference TRBV11-3 and TRBJ1-3 gives the full variable domain: EAGVVQSPRYKIIEKKQPVAFWCNPISGHNTLYWYLQNLGQGPELLIRYENEEAVDDSQLPKDRFSAERLKGVDSTLKIQPAELGDSAVYLCASSETGAGNTIYFGEGSWLTVV.

The chain recombines TRBV7-8 with TRBJ2-2; D gene uncertain. The CDR3 length is 12 residues. Deletions cut 8 bases from V and 0 bases from J, with 4 bases between. Germline CDR1 is SGHVS and CDR2 is FQNEAQ. Here the CDR3 reads CASPSNTGELFF. CDR3 sequence (DNA): TGTGCCAGCCCCTCGAACACCGGGGAGCTGTTTTTT.

This clonotype was recorded at least ten times. The rearrangement links TRBV20-1 to TRBJ1-5; TRBD1 is a possible D gene (5 bases). The CDR3 spans 13 residues. V was shortened by 0 bases and J by 5 bases, with 8 bases between the two germline ends. Germline V gene sequence: CDR1 DFQATT, CDR2 SNEGSKA (reference sequence). CDR3 sequence reads: CSARERGYQPQHF. The CDR3, as DNA: TGCAGTGCTAGAGAACGGGGGTATCAGCCCCAGCATTTT.

This chain links TRBV15 with TRBJ1-2, with TRBD1 matching over 7 bases. The CDR3 runs 16 residues. Germline-derived CDR1 and CDR2 are LNHNV and YYDKDF (reference sequence). The trim removed 0 bases at V and 5 bases at J, leaving 9 bases unmatched. CDR3 protein: CATSRESNRGPYGYTF. As DNA, the CDR3 is TGTGCCACCAGCAGAGAAAGTAACAGGGGCCCTTATGGCTACACCTTC.

The V and J genes are TRBV7-9 and TRBJ1-5, with 7 bases fitting TRBD1. This CDR3 has 15 amino acids. In germline, CDR1 is SEHNR, CDR2 FQNEAQ (reference sequence). With 5 bases clipped from V and 5 bases from J, the junction kept 9 bases outside the gene matches. The CDR3 DNA follows: TGTGCCAGCAGCCCGACGGGACAGTTTGATCAGCCCCAGCATTTT. Its protein is CASSPTGQFDQPQHF.

The V call is TRBV6-5, the J call TRBJ2-1, with no clear D. The germline V gene has CDR1 MNHEY and CDR2 SVGAGI. Trimming took off 2 bases at V and 15 bases at J, with 17 bases between the two ends. There are 13 residues in the CDR3. CDR3 DNA sequence: TGTGCCAGCAGTTACACGAAAAGCTCTCGAGGGTTCTTC. It translates to CASSYTKSSRGFF.

This clonotype was found many times. This chain uses TRBV10-3 with TRBJ1-4, with D maybe TRBD1 (5 bases). This CDR3 contains 16 residues. Germline CDR1 and CDR2: ENHRY and SYGVKD. Deletions cut 0 bases from V and 7 bases from J, with 15 bases between. CDR3 amino acids: CAISESLGAQGEKLFF. In DNA, the CDR3 is TGTGCCATCAGTGAGTCTTTGGGCGCTCAGGGTGAAAAACTGTTTTTT.

The J gene is TRBJ1-2, the V gene TRBV6-5, with D possibly TRBD1 on 6 matching bases. Germline assignment: CDR1 MNHEY and CDR2 SVGAGI. V was clipped by 6 bases and J by 5 bases, with 13 bases between them. The CDR3 spans 13 residues. The chain's CDR3 is CASRRAQGYGYTF. In DNA form, the CDR3 reads TGTGCCAGCAGGCGGGCCCAGGGGTATGGCTACACCTTC.

This clonotype showed up just once. V is TRBV7-9 and J is TRBJ2-2; the D is unclear. Germline CDR1 SEHNR, CDR2 FQNEAQ (reference sequence). Trimming cost V 7 bases and J 5 bases, with 11 bases left between them. The CDR3 is 13 residues long. In DNA form, the CDR3 reads TGTGCCAGCACCTATGGGGAAACCGGGGAGCTGTTTTTT. Amino acid sequence: CASTYGETGELFF.

This clonotype was counted between two and nine times. The chain uses TRBV29-1 and TRBJ2-5; D is undetermined. This CDR3 is 13 amino acids long. V lost 3 bases to trimming and J lost 1 base, with 9 bases between them. The germline V gene encodes CDR1 SQVTM and CDR2 ANQGSEA. CDR3 region: CSVDVVAQETQYF. The CDR3 DNA follows: TGCAGCGTTGACGTGGTGGCCCAAGAGACCCAGTACTTC.

There are a few counts of this clonotype. J is TRBJ2-3 and V is TRBV7-6, with TRBD2 identical over 7 bases. This CDR3 has 14 amino acids. The ends lost 5 bases at V and 1 base at J; junction bases unmatched: 3. CDR1 is SGHVS and CDR2 is FNYEAQ in the germline V gene. As DNA, the CDR3 is TGTGCCAGCAGCGGTACTAGCGGCACAGATACGCAGTATTTT. Its protein product is CASSGTSGTDTQYF.

The J gene is TRBJ2-7, the V gene TRBV20-1; the D call may be TRBD1 or TRBD2 (5 bases each). The CDR3 is 13 residues long. Per the germline V gene, CDR1 is DFQATT and CDR2 is SNEGSKA (reference sequence). The germline V and J ends were trimmed by 6 bases and 1 base, with 13 bases remaining between them. The CDR3 is CSALTGGSYEQYF. CDR3 coding DNA: TGCAGTGCCCTAACTGGGGGTTCCTACGAGCAGTACTTC.

In this sample, this clonotype turned up a few times. This chain links TRBV10-3 with TRBJ1-2, with a weak D call TRBD1 (5 bases). The CDR3 consists of 13 residues. The V end lost 9 bases, the J end lost 4 bases, and 15 bases lay between the germline ends. Per germline, CDR1 ENHRY and CDR2 SYGVKD. In DNA form, the CDR3 reads TGTGCCATGATGACAGATTTGGGCTATGGCTACACCTTC. It is translated as CAMMTDLGYGYTF.

There are a few counts of this clonotype. The chain carries TRBV3-1 and TRBJ1-1, with D possibly being TRBD1 (5 bases). The CDR3 is made up of 13 amino acids. V lost 3 bases to trimming and J lost 7 bases, with 12 bases between them. CDR1 is LGHDT, CDR2 YNNKEL, per germline (reference sequence). CDR3 loop: CASSQEGQVEAFF. DNA for the CDR3: TGTGCCAGCAGCCAGGAGGGGCAGGTTGAAGCTTTCTTT.